These T cell receptor beta chains were read from a single sample in a study of monozygotic twins with inflammatory bowel disease. TCRdb reanalyzed the 5' RACE reads, giving one entry per CDR3 protein sequence and no DNA. This table lists approximately 400,000 distinct CDR3 sequences. Input material: blood. The receptors were gathered from a human donor with ulcerative colitis or Crohn's disease, or a healthy co-twin of an affected twin (not recorded which). Each CDR3 is given with its conserved first and last residue. Fields, in order: V gene, J gene, CDR3 protein.

v_gene: TRBV12-3/TRBV12-4
j_gene: TRBJ2-5
CDR3aa: CASSLRAEGVETQYF

v_gene: TRBV7-2
j_gene: TRBJ1-1
CDR3aa: CASSLAPTGEAFF

v_gene: TRBV28
j_gene: TRBJ2-2
CDR3aa: CASSSPGENTGELFF

v_gene: TRBV25-1
j_gene: TRBJ1-6
CDR3aa: CASSFVGASPLHF

v_gene: TRBV20-1
j_gene: TRBJ1-5
CDR3aa: CSPPTGSHNQPQHF

v_gene: TRBV5-1
j_gene: TRBJ2-2
CDR3aa: CASSVSGTYTGELFF

v_gene: TRBV7-6
j_gene: TRBJ1-1
CDR3aa: CASRTTGGEAFF

v_gene: TRBV12-3/TRBV12-4
j_gene: TRBJ1-6
CDR3aa: CASTSDRRYNSPLHF

v_gene: TRBV20-1
j_gene: TRBJ1-6
CDR3aa: CSAGQGDSYNSPLHF

v_gene: TRBV13
j_gene: TRBJ2-5
CDR3aa: CASSYLRAQYF

v_gene: TRBV6-2/TRBV6-3
j_gene: TRBJ1-4
CDR3aa: CASSYSDEKLFF

v_gene: TRBV10-3
j_gene: TRBJ1-1
CDR3aa: CAISERQMNTEAFF

v_gene: TRBV7-8
j_gene: TRBJ2-3
CDR3aa: CASSLGTGITDTQYF

v_gene: TRBV12-3/TRBV12-4
j_gene: TRBJ1-1
CDR3aa: CASSFEFRTEAFF

v_gene: TRBV10-3
j_gene: TRBJ1-2
CDR3aa: CAISDTSYGYTF

v_gene: TRBV4-3
j_gene: TRBJ2-1
CDR3aa: CASSRSGVDRSDEQFF

v_gene: TRBV30
j_gene: TRBJ2-7
CDR3aa: CAWQTGTLTYEQYF

v_gene: TRBV7-2
j_gene: TRBJ1-4
CDR3aa: CASSSTGFNEKLFF

v_gene: TRBV6-2/TRBV6-3
j_gene: TRBJ2-7
CDR3aa: CASSYSAWTLRGPYEQYF

v_gene: TRBV5-1
j_gene: TRBJ2-1
CDR3aa: CASSLGTGAYNEQFF

v_gene: TRBV24-1
j_gene: TRBJ2-2
CDR3aa: CAIRTVTGELFF

v_gene: TRBV6-4
j_gene: TRBJ2-2
CDR3aa: CASSDGHGELFF

v_gene: TRBV3-1
j_gene: TRBJ2-1
CDR3aa: CASSQDVGAYNEQFF

v_gene: TRBV19
j_gene: TRBJ2-1
CDR3aa: CASSIDLRPGGDEQFF

v_gene: TRBV10-3
j_gene: TRBJ2-1
CDR3aa: CAISESHGTGVSNNEQFF

v_gene: TRBV20-1
j_gene: TRBJ1-3
CDR3aa: CSAARLSGNTIYF